The 5 T cell receptor beta chains given below trace back to one sample, sequenced in a study of beta chain features in type 1 diabetes. These receptors have no identified antigens. General study findings and limits: In every one of the four CD4+ subsets, TCRB CDR3s were moderately but significantly shorter in Type 1 diabetes patients.

Expressed TCRB transcripts were sequenced because the entire RNA isolate underwent reverse transcription. TCRdb's table, derived via immunoSEQ multiplex PCR, lists solely in-frame clones and lacks some. Altogether more than 550,000 clones are present, roughly 13% being singletons, with the ten largest covering approximately 0.039%. Source material: naive CD4+ T cells from blood. The source of these receptors is a man aged 18 to 30 with type 1 diabetes.

The V and J genes are TRBV7-2 and TRBJ1-1, with TRBD1 identical over 7 bases. The ends lost 5 bases at V and 3 bases at J; junction bases unmatched: 6. CDR1 is SGHTA, CDR2 FQGNSA, per germline. The CDR3 is made up of 14 amino acids. CDR3 protein: CASSQTGFDTEAFF. The CDR3 nucleotides read TGTGCCAGCAGCCAGACAGGGTTCGACACTGAAGCTTTCTTT. The full variable domain, rest sourced from reference TRBV7-2 and TRBJ1-1, is GAGVSQSPSNKVTEKGKDVELRCDPISGHTALYWYRQSLGQGLEFLIYFQGNSAPDKSGLPSDRFSAERTGGSVSTLTIQRTQQEDSAVYLCASSQTGFDTEAFFGQGTRLTVV.

The chain has TRBV4-2 and TRBJ1-4; D is uncertain. With 0 bases removed from V and 2 bases from J, the gap between germline ends came to 7 bases. CDR1 LGHNA and CDR2 YNFKEQ come from the germline V gene. This CDR3 has 15 residues. CDR3 DNA sequence: TGTGCCAGCAGCCAAGATTCCGGGACTAATGAAAAACTGTTTTTT. Amino acid sequence: CASSQDSGTNEKLFF.

The rearrangement joins TRBV15 to TRBJ2-2; 7 bases fit TRBD2. CDR3 length: 18 amino acids. The junction had 19 bases not matched to a gene; V was cut back by 6 bases and J by 6 bases. Germline CDR1 LNHNV, CDR2 YYDKDF (reference sequence). The CDR3 here is CATSRSAGESGWAGELFF. DNA for the CDR3: TGTGCCACCAGTAGGTCGGCGGGAGAGTCAGGATGGGCCGGGGAGCTGTTTTTT.

This clone has more than one count but fewer than ten. V and J are TRBV10-3 and TRBJ2-2, with D uncertain. The CDR3 sequence is 15 residues long. The germline gives CDR1 ENHRY, CDR2 SYGVKD. V lost 8 bases, J lost 2 bases, and 15 bases lay in between. This chain's CDR3 is CAIGVADSNTGELFF. CDR3 bases: TGTGCCATCGGAGTCGCAGACTCTAACACCGGGGAGCTGTTTTTT.

The chain carries TRBV27 and TRBJ1-6, with D possibly being TRBD1 (5 bases). Trimming took 2 bases from V and 5 from J, leaving 10 bases between them. The CDR3 runs to 15 residues. Germline V gives CDR1 MNHEY, CDR2 SMNVEV (reference sequence). The CDR3 DNA reads TGTGCCAGCAGTTTAGAGGGACCCGATAATTCACCCCTCCACTTT. Protein: CASSLEGPDNSPLHF.